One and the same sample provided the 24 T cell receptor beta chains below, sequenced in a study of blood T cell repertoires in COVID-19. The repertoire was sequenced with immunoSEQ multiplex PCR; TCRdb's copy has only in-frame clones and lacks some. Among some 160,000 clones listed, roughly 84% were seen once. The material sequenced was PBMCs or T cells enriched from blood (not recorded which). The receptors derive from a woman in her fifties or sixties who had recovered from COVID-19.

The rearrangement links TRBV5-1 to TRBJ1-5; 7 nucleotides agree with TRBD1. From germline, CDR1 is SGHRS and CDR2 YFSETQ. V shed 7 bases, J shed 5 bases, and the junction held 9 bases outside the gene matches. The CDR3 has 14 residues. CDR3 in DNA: TGCGCCAGCGCTTGGGACAGCGATTATCAGCCCCAGCATTTT. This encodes CASAWDSDYQPQHF.

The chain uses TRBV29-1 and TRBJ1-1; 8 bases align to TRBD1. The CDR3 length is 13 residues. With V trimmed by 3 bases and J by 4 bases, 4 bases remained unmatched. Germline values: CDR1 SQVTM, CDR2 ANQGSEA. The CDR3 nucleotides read TGCAGCGTTGAGAAGGACAGGGCCACTGAAGCTTTCTTT. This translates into CSVEKDRATEAFF.

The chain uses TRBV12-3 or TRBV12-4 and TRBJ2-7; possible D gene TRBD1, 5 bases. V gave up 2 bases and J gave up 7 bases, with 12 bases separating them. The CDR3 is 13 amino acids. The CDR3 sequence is CASSLWGRGEQYF. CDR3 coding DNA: TGTGCCAGCAGTTTATGGGGTAGGGGTGAGCAGTACTTC.

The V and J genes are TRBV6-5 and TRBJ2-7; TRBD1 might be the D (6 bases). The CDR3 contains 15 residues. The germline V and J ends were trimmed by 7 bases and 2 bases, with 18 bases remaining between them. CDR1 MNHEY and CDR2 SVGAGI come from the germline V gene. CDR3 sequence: CASNSPGQSTYEQYF. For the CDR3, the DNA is TGTGCCAGCAATTCGCCCGGACAGTCCACCTACGAGCAGTACTTC.

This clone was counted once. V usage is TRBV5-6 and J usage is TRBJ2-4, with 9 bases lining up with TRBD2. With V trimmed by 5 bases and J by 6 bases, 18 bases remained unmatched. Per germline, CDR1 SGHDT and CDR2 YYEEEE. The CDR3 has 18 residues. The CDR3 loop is CASRDRKREVRSRNIQYF. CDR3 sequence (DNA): TGTGCCAGCAGGGATCGTAAGCGGGAGGTTCGTAGTAGAAACATTCAGTACTTC.

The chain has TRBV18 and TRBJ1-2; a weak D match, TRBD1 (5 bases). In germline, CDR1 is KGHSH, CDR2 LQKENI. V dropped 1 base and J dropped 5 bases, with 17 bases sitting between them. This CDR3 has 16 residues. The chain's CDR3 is CASSPLPSQGGYGYTF. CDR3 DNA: TGTGCCAGCTCACCACTGCCTTCGCAGGGTGGTTATGGCTACACCTTC.

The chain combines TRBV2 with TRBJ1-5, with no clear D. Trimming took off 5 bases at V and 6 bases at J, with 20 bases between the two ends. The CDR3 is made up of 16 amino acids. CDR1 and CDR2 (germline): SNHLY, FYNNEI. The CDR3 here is CASSSFGPITTQPQHF. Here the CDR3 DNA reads TGTGCCAGCAGTTCCTTTGGGCCGATCACGACTCAGCCCCAGCATTTT.

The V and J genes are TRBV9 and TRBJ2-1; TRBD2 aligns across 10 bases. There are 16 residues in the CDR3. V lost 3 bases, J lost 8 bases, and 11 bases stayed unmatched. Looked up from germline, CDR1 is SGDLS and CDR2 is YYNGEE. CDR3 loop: CASSALLAGALDEQFF. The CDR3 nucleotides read TGTGCCAGCAGCGCCCTTCTAGCGGGAGCTCTTGATGAGCAGTTCTTC.

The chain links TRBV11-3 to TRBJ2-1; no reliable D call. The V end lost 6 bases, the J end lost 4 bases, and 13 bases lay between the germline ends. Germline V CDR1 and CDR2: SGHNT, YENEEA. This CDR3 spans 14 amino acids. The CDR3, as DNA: TGTGCCAGCAGTGTTGCGGTTGGTTACAATGAGCAGTTCTTC. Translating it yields CASSVAVGYNEQFF.

The CDR3 DNA is TGTGCCAGCAAAAACAGGGGTCTTACCGGGGAGCTGTTTTTT. Translation: CASKNRGLTGELFF. The rearrangement joins TRBV19 to TRBJ2-2; 7 bases agree with TRBD1. CDR1 is LNHDA and CDR2 is SQIVND in the germline V gene (reference sequence). The V and J ends lost 9 bases and 5 bases, in that order; junction bases with no gene match: 9. The CDR3 is 14 residues long.

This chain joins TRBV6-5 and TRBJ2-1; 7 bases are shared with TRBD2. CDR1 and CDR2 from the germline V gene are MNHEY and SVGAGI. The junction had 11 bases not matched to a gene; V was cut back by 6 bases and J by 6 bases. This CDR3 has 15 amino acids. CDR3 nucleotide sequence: TGTGCCAGCAGGGGAATAGGACTAGGTGTCAATGAGCAGTTCTTC. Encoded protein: CASRGIGLGVNEQFF.

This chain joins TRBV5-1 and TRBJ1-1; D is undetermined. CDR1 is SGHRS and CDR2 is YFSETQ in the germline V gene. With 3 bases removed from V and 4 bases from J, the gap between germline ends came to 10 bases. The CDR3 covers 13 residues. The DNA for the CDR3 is TGCGCCAGCAGCTGGGCAGTTGGCACTGAAGCTTTCTTT. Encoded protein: CASSWAVGTEAFF.

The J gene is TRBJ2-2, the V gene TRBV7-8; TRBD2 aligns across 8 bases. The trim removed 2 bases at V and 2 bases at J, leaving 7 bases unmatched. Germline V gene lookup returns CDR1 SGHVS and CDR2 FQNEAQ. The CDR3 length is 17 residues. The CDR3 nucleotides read TGTGCCAGCAGCTTAAGAGGTACTAGCGGAAACACCGGGGAGCTGTTTTTT. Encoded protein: CASSLRGTSGNTGELFF.

The CDR3 region has the DNA TGTGCCACCCCGGTGACTAGCGGGAGTCCCAATGAGCAGTTCTTC. Protein product: CATPVTSGSPNEQFF. The chain recombines TRBV24-1 with TRBJ2-1; 12 positions match TRBD2. Germline V lookup: CDR1 KGHDR, CDR2 SFDVKD. The CDR3 totals 15 residues. V shed 9 bases and J 6 bases; nucleotides not matched to a gene: 8.

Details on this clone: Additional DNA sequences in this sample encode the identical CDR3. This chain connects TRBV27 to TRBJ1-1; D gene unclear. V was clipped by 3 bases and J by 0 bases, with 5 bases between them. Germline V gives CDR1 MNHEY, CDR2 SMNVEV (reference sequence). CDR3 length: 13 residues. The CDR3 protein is CASSFRLNTEAFF. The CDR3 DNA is TGTGCCAGCAGTTTCAGGTTGAACACTGAAGCTTTCTTT.

The CDR3 sequence: CASSRTGGAAKNIQYF. DNA of the CDR3: TGTGCCAGCAGCCGGACAGGGGGCGCAGCCAAAAACATTCAGTACTTC. The J gene is TRBJ2-4, the V gene TRBV6-2 or TRBV6-3; 11 nucleotides line up with TRBD1. Trimming cost V 6 bases and J 0 bases; bases outside gene matches: 4. The CDR3 extends over 16 amino acids. Germline CDR1 and CDR2: MNHEY and SVGEGT.

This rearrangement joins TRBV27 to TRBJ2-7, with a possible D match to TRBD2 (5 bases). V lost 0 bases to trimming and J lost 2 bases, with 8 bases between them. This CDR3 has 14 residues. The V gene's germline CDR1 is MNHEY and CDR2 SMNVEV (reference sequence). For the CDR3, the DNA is TGTGCCAGCAGTTTATCCCGGGGAGCCTACGAGCAGTACTTC. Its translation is CASSLSRGAYEQYF.

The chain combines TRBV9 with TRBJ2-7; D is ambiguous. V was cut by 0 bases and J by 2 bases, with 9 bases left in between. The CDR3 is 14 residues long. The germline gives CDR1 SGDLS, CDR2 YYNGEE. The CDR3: CASSVDHRPYEQYF. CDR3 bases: TGTGCCAGCAGCGTAGATCACAGACCCTACGAGCAGTACTTC.

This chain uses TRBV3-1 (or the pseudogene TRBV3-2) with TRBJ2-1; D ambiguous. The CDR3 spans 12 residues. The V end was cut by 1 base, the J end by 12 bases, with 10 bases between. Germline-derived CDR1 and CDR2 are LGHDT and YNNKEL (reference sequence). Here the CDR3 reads CASSQGILRQFF. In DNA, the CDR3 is TGTGCCAGCAGCCAAGGAATCCTGCGGCAGTTCTTC.

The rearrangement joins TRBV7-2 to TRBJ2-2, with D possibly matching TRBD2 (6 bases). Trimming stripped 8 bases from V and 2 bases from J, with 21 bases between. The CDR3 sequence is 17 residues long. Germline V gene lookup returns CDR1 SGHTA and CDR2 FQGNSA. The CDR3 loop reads CASYYGFAGPNTGELFF. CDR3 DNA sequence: TGTGCCAGCTATTACGGATTCGCGGGACCCAACACCGGGGAGCTGTTTTTT.

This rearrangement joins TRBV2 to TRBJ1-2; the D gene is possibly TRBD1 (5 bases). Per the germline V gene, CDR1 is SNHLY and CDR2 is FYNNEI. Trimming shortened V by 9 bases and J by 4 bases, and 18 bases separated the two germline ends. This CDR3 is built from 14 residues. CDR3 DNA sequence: TGTGCCAGTAATGCCATGGGGCCTGCCTATGGCTACACCTTC. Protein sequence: CASNAMGPAYGYTF.

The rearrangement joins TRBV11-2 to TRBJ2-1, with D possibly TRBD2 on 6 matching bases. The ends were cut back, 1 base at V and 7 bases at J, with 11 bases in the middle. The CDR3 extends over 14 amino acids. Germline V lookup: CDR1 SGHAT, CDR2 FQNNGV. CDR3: CASSLAGERNEQFF. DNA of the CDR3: TGTGCCAGCAGCTTAGCGGGAGAACGGAATGAGCAGTTCTTC.

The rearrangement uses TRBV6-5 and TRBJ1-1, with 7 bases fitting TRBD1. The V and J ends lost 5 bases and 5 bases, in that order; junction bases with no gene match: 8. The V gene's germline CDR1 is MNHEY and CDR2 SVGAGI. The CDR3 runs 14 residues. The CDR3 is CASSTPTGFTEAFF. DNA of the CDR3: TGTGCCAGCAGTACCCCGACAGGGTTTACTGAAGCTTTCTTT.

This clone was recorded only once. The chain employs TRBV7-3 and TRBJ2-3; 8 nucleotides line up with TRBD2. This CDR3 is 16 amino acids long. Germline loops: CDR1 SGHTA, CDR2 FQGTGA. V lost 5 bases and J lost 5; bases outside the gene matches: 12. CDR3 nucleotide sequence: TGTGCCAGCAGCCGGACTAGCAGAGGTTTCGGAGATACGCAGTATTTT. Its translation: CASSRTSRGFGDTQYF.